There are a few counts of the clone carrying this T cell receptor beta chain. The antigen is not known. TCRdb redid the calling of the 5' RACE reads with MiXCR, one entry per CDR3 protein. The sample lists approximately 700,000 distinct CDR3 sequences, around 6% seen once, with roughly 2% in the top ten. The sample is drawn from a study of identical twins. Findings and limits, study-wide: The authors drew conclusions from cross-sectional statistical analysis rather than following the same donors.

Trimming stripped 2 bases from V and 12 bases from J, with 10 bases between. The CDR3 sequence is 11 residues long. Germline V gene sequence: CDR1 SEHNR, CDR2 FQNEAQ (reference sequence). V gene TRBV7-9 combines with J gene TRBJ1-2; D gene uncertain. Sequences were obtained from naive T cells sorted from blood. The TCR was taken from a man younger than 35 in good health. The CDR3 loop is CASSLMGFNTF. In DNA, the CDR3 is TGTGCCAGCAGCTTAATGGGGTTCAACACCTTC.